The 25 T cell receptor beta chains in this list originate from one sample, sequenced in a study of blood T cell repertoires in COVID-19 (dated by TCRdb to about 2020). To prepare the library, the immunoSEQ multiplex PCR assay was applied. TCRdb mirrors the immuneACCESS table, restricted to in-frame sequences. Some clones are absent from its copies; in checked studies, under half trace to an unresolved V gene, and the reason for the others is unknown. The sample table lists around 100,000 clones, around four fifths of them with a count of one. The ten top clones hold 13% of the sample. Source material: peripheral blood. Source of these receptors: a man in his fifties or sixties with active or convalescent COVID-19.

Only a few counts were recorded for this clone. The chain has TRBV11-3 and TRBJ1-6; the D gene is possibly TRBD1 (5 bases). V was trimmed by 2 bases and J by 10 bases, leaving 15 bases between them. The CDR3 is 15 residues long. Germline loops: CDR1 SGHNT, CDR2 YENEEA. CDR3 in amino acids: CASSLNGGKGSPLHF. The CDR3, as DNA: TGTGCCAGCAGCTTAAACGGGGGGAAGGGCTCACCCCTCCACTTT.

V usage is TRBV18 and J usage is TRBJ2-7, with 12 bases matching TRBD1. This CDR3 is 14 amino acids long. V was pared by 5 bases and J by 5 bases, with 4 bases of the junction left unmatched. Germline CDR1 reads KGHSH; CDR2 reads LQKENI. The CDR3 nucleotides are TGTGCCAGCTCAGGGGGACAGGGGGCAAACGAGCAGTACTTC. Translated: CASSGGQGANEQYF.

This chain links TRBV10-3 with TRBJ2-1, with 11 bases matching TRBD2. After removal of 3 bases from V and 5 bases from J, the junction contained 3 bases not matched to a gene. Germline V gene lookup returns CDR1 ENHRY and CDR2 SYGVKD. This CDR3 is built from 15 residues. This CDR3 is CAISDRSGRDNEQFF. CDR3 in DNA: TGTGCCATCAGTGATCGTAGCGGGAGGGACAATGAGCAGTTCTTC.

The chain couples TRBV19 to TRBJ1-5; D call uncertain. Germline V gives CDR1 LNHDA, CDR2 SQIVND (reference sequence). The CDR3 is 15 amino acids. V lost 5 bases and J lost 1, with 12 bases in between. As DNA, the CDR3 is TGTGCCAGTAGTCTCGGAGGGTACAGCAATCAGCCCCAGCATTTT. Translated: CASSLGGYSNQPQHF.

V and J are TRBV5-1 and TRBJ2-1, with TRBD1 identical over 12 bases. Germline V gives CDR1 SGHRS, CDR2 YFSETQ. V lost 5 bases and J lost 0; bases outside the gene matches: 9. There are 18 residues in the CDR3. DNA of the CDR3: TGCGCCAGCAGTTGGGACAGGGGGCTTTCTAGCTCCTACAATGAGCAGTTCTTC. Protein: CASSWDRGLSSSYNEQFF.

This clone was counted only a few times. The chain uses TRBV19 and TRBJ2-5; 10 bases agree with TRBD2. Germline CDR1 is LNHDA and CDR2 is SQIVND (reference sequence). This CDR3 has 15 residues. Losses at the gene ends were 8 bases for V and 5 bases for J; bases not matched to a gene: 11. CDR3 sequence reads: CASSRLAGDRETQYF. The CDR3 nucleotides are TGTGCCAGTTCCCGACTAGCGGGTGATCGGGAGACCCAGTACTTC.

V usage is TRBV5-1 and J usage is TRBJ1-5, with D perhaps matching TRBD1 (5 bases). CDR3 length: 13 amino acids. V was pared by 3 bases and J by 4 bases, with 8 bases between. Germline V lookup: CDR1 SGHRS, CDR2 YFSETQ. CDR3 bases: TGCGCCAGCAGCTCCGACAGAAATCAGCCCCAGCATTTT. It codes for CASSSDRNQPQHF.

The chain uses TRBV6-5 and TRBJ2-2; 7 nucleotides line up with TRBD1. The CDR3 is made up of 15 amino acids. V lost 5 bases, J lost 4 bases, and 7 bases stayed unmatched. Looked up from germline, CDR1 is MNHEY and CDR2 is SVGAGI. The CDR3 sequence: CASSLTGSGTGELFF. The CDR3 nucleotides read TGTGCCAGCAGTCTGACAGGGTCGGGCACCGGGGAGCTGTTTTTT.

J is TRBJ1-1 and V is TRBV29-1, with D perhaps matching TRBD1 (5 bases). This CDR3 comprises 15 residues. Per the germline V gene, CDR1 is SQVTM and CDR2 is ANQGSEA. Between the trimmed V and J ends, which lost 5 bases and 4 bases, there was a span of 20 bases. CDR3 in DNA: TGCAGCGTTCAAATAAGGGGCTTGGGTGGCACTGAAGCTTTCTTT. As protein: CSVQIRGLGGTEAFF.

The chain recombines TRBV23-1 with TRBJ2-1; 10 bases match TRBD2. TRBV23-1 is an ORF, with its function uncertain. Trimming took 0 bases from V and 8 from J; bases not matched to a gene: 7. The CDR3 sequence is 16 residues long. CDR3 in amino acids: CASSQSQREGVHEQFF. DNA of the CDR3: TGCGCCAGCAGTCAATCGCAGCGGGAGGGCGTACATGAGCAGTTCTTC.

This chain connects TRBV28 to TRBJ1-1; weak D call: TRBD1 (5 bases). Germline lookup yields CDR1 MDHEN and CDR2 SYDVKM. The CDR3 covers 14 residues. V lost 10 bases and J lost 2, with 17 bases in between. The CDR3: CAIIKDGTNTEAFF. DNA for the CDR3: TGTGCCATCATCAAGGACGGGACTAACACTGAAGCTTTCTTT.

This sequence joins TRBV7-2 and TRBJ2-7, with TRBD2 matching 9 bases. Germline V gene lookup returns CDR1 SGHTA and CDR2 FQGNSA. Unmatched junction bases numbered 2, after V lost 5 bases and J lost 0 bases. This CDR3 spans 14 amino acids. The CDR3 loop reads CASSDSGSSYEQYF. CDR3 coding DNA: TGTGCCAGCAGCGATAGCGGGAGCTCCTACGAGCAGTACTTC.

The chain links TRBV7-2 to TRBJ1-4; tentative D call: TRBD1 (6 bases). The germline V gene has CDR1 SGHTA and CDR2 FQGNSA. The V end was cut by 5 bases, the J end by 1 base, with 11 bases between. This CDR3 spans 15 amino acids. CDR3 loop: CASSALRGTNEKLFF. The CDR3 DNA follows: TGTGCCAGCAGCGCCCTCAGGGGAACTAATGAAAAACTGTTTTTT.

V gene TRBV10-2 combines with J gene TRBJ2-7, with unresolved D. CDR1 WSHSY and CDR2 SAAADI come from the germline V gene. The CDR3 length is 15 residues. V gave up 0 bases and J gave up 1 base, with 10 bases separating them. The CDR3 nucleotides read TGCGCCAGCAGTGAGTCGAGGCTGGGTTCCTACGAGCAGTACTTC. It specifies CASSESRLGSYEQYF.

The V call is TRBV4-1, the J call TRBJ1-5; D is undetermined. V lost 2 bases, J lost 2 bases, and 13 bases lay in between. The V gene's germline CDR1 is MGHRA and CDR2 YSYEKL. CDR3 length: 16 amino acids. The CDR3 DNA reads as TGCGCCAGCAGCCAATACCCGTACGGGGGCAATCAGCCCCAGCATTTT. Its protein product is CASSQYPYGGNQPQHF.

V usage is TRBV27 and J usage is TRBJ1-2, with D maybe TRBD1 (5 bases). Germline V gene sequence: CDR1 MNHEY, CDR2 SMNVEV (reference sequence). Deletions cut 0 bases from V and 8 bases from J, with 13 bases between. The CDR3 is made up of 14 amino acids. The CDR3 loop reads CASSLSRTRNGYTF. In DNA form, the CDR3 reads TGTGCCAGCAGTTTATCTAGGACAAGGAACGGCTACACCTTC.

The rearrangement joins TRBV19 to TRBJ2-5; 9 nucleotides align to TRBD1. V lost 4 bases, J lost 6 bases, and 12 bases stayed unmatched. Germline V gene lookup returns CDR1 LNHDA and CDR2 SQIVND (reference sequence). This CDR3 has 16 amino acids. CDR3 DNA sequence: TGTGCCAGTAGTAGAGACGGGACAGGGAATAGGCAGACCCAGTACTTC. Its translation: CASSRDGTGNRQTQYF.

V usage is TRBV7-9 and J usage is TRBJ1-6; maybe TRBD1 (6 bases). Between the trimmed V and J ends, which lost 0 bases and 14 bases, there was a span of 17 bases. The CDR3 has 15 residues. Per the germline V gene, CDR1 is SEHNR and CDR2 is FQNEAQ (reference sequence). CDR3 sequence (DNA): TGTGCCAGCAGCTTAGCGGGACACACAGTTGGGACCCTCCACTTT. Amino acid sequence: CASSLAGHTVGTLHF. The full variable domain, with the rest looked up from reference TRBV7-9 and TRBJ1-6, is DTGVSQNPRHKITKRGQNVTFRCDPISEHNRLYWYRQTLGQGPEFLTYFQNEAQLEKSRLLSDRFSAERPKGSFSTLEIQRTEQGDSAMYLCASSLAGHTVGTLHFGNGTRLTVT.

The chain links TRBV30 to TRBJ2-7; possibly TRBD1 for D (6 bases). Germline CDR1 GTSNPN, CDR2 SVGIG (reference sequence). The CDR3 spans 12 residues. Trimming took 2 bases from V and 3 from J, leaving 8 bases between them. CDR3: CAWSLQGYEQYF. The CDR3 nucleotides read TGTGCCTGGAGTCTACAGGGCTACGAGCAGTACTTC.

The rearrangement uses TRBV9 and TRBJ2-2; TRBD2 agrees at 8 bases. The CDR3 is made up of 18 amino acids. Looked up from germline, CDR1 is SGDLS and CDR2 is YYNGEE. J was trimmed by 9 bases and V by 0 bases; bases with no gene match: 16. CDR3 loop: CASSVEGLAGATTRELFF. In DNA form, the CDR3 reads TGTGCCAGCAGCGTAGAAGGCCTAGCGGGCGCTACTACCCGGGAGCTGTTTTTT. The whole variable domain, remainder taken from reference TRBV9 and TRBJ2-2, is DSGVTQTPKHLITATGQRVTLRCSPRSGDLSVYWYQQSLDQGLQFLIQYYNGEERAKGNILERFSAQQFPDLHSELNLSSLELGDSALYFCASSVEGLAGATTRELFFGEGSRLTVL.

In DNA, the CDR3 is TGCGCCAGCAGCCTTCGAACAGGGGATGAGCAGTTCTTC. Residues: CASSLRTGDEQFF. This chain joins TRBV5-1 and TRBJ2-1, with 7 bases that match TRBD1. CDR1 is SGHRS, CDR2 YFSETQ, per germline. This CDR3 comprises 13 residues. Trimming took 4 bases from V and 8 from J; bases not matched to a gene: 6.

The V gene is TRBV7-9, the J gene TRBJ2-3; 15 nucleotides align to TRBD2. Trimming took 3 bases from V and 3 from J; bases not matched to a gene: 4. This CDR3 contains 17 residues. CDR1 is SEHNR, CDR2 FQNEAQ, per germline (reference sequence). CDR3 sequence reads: CASSFGTSGRTTDTQYF. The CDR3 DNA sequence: TGTGCCAGCAGCTTTGGGACTAGCGGGAGGACAACAGATACGCAGTATTTT.

CDR3 nucleotides: TGTGCTAGTGGTTCGCCAGGGTCCACCGGGGAGCTGTTTTTT. This translates into CASGSPGSTGELFF. The chain recombines TRBV12-5 with TRBJ2-2; possible D gene TRBD1, 5 bases. Trimming left V 4 bases short and J 4 bases short, with 10 bases between. The CDR3 extends over 14 amino acids. Germline CDR1 LGHNT, CDR2 FRNRAP.

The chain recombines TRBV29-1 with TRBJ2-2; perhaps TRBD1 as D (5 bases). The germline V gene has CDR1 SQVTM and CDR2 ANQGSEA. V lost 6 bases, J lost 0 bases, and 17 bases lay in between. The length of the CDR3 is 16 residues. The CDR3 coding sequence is TGCAGCGTAGCCGTTGGACACCTCGCGAACACCGGGGAGCTGTTTTTT. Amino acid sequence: CSVAVGHLANTGELFF.

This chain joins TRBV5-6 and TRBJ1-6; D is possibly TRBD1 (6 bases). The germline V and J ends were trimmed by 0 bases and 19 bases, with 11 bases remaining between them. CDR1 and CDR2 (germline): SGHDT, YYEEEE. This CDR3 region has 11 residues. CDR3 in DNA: TGTGCCAGCAGCTTGGGACAGGAGGAACACTTT. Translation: CASSLGQEEHF.